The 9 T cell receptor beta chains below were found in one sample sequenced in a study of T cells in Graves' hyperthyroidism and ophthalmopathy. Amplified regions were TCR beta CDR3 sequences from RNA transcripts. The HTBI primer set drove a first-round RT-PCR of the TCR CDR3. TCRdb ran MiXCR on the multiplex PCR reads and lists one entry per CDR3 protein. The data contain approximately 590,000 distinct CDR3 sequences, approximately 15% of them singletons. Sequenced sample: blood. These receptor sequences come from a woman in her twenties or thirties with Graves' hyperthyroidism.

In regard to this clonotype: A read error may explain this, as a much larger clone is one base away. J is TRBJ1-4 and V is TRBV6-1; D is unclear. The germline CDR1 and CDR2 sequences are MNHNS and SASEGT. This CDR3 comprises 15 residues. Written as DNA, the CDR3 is TGTGCCGGCAGTGAAGCGACGAAGATGGATGAAAAACTGTTTTTT. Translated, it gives CAGSEATKMDEKLFF.

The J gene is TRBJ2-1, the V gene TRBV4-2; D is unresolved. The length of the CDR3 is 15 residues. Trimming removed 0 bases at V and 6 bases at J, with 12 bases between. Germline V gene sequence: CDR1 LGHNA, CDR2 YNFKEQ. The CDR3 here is CASSQDLTPGNEQFF. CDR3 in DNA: TGTGCCAGCAGCCAAGATCTGACTCCCGGCAATGAGCAGTTCTTC.

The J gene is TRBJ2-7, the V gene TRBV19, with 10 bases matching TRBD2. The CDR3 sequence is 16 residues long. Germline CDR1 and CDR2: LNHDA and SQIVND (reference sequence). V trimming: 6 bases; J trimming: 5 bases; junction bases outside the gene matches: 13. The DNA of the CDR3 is TGTGCCAGTAGCCAGAATCGAGCGGGAGGGAAACACGAGCAGTACTTC. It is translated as CASSQNRAGGKHEQYF.

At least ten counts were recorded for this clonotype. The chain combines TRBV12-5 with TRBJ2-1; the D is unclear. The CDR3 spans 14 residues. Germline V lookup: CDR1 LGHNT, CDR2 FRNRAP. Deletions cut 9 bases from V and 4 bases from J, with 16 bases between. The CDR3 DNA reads TGTGCTAGCCTAGAAGCCCCGGATTACAATGAGCAGTTCTTC. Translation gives CASLEAPDYNEQFF.

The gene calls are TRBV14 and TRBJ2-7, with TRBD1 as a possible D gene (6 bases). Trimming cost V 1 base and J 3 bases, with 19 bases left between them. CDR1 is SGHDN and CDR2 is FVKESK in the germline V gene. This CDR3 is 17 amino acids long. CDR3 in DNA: TGTGCCAGCAGCCAAGGGGTGGACAGCGTTACGATCTACGAGCAGTACTTC. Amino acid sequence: CASSQGVDSVTIYEQYF.

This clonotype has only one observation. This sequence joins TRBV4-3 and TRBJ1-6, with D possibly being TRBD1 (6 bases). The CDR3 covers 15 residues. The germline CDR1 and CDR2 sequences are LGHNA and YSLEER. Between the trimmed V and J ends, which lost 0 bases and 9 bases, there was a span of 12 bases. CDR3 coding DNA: TGCGCCAGCAGCCAAGATCTTCAGGGGCGTTCACCCCTCCACTTT. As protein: CASSQDLQGRSPLHF.

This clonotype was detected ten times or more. The CDR3 DNA follows: TGTGCCAGCAGACCAGCCGGGACTCTTGTAGGCAATGAGCAGTTCTTC. Its translation: CASRPAGTLVGNEQFF. The chain recombines TRBV6-2 or TRBV6-3 with TRBJ2-1, with D tentatively TRBD2 (6 bases). This CDR3 comprises 16 residues. Germline loops: CDR1 MNHEY, CDR2 SVGEGT. V was pared by 6 bases and J by 6 bases, with 21 bases between.

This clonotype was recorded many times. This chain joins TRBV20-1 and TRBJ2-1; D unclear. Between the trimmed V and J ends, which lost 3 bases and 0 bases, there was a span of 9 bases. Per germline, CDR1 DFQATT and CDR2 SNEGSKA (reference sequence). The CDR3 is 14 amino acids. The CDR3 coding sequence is TGCAGTGCTAGTCACACAAACTCCTACAATGAGCAGTTCTTC. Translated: CSASHTNSYNEQFF.

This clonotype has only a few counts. The CDR3 nucleotides are TGTGCCAGCAGCTCCGTAGGCCCACAGTTCTTC. Its protein is CASSSVGPQFF. This chain connects TRBV7-9 to TRBJ2-1, with D unclear. The CDR3 is 11 residues long. Trimming removed 4 bases at V and 13 bases at J, with 11 bases between. CDR1 and CDR2 (germline): SEHNR, FQNEAQ (reference sequence).